What follows describes a single T cell receptor beta chain. This specimen belongs to a study of blood T cell repertoires in COVID-19. The table came from immunoSEQ multiplex PCR; TCRdb's copy has only in-frame clones and leaves some out. The table records 210,000 or so clones, around 89% of them present only once. V gave up 3 bases and J gave up 1 base; unmatched junction bases: 11. This CDR3 spans 18 amino acids. Germline-derived CDR1 and CDR2 are MGHDK and SYGVNS. Material for sequencing was peripheral blood. The rearrangement links TRBV25-1 to TRBJ2-5, with 10 bases that match TRBD2. This TCR derives from a woman in her thirties or forties with acute or convalescent COVID-19. The CDR3 loop reads CASSDPAGGSTSQETQYF. For the CDR3, the DNA is TGTGCCAGCAGTGATCCAGCGGGGGGGAGTACGTCCCAAGAGACCCAGTACTTC.